This TCR beta chain was obtained from a study of blood T cell repertoires in COVID-19. Study in general: Italy, Spain and the United States were the sources of the convalescent and acute COVID-19 samples. Sample material is recorded as cDNA or gDNA derived from T cells, B-cell-depleted T cells, or PBMCs.

V shed 4 bases and J 7 bases; nucleotides not matched to a gene: 6. The CDR3 consists of 14 residues. Germline V gene sequence: CDR1 GTSNPN, CDR2 SVGIG (reference sequence). Authors' analysis steps: Cell counts per sample came from amplifying reference gene primers. The table came from immunoSEQ multiplex PCR; TCRdb's copy has only in-frame clones and leaves some out. D and trimming were read from the DNA, whereas the V and J calls and clone size are those reported in that table. The sample has over 110,000 clones; more than 60% are singletons. The rearrangement joins TRBV30 to TRBJ2-1; 11 positions agree with TRBD2. This clonotype was sampled from a woman aged 60 to 75 with acute or convalescent COVID-19. Sequences were obtained from peripheral blood. CDR3 loop: CAWTGSGRGNEQFF. The CDR3 region has the DNA TGTGCCTGGACTGGTAGCGGGAGGGGTAATGAGCAGTTCTTC.